The clone carrying this T cell receptor beta chain has a single count. The antigen is unknown. The record originates from a study of a mutant IDH1 vaccine in newly diagnosed glioma. Across the whole study: Vaccination began 4-6 weeks post radiotherapy alone, or with temozolomide cycles. Treated patients, averaging roughly 44 years, were roughly 60% male and about 40% female. Patients previously underwent radiotherapy, temozolomide, or both, and most underwent both. Study findings and constraints: Pseudoprogression showed no apparent link to changes in top peripheral T cell clonotypes.

This table comes from immunoSEQ multiplex PCR, and its TCRdb copy is limited to in-frame clones, with some not included. Of approximately 26,000 clones in the sample, around 80% were seen once. Time point given: week 5, during vaccination. The vaccine gave 300 ug of a 20-mer mutant IDH1 peptide subcutaneously per dose. The CDR3 has 14 residues. The V segment lost 5 bases and the J segment 3 bases; nucleotides outside the gene matches: 3. CDR1 is SNHLY, CDR2 FYNNEI, per germline. This sequence joins TRBV2 and TRBJ1-2; 10 nucleotides agree with TRBD1. This TCR was sampled from a man aged 40-50 years with glioma. Some clones in this sample may be carry-over from other donors' samples. The sample consisted of PBMCs, taken from a glioma patient whose treatment included an IDH1 peptide vaccine. The CDR3 region has the DNA TGTGCCAGCAGTATGACAGGGGGCGACTATGGCTACACCTTC. Protein product: CASSMTGGDYGYTF.